This T cell receptor beta chain stems from a study of identical twins. This clonotype has more than one count but fewer than ten. Antigen unknown. Overall study findings and caveats: In monozygotic twins, models underestimated the sharing of out-of-frame TCR alpha.

CDR1 is SQVTM and CDR2 is ANQGSEA in the germline V gene. Trimming took off 5 bases at V and 1 base at J, with 17 bases between the two ends. The CDR3 has 15 amino acids. TCRdb re-called the 5' RACE reads with MiXCR, one entry per CDR3 protein. The sample has 650,000 to 800,000 distinct CDR3 sequences; 8% to 9% are singletons. The data also belong to a second study, concerning yellow fever vaccine responses in identical twins. This second study notes: Convergence reportedly seemed to mark part of the twins' vaccine T cell response, with personalization marking the rest.

The chain combines TRBV29-1 with TRBJ1-1; D is ambiguous. The specimen was PBMCs. The TCR sequence derives from a woman aged 18-35 years in good health. The CDR3 bases are TGCAGCGTTTGCGCCCCGGAGAAGGGGAACACTGAAGCTTTCTTT. Protein sequence: CSVCAPEKGNTEAFF.